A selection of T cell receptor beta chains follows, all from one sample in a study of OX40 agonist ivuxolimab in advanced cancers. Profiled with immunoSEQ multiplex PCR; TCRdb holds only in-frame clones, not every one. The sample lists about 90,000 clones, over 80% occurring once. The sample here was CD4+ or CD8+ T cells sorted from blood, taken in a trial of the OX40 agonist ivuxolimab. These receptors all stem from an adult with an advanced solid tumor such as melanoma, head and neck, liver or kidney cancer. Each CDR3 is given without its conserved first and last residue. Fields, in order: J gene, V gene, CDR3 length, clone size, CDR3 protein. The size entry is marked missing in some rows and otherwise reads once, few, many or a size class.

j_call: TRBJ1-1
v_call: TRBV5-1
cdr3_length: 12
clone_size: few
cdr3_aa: ASSLDRGDTEAF

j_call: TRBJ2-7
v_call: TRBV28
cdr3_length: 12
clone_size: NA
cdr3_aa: ASRPSGGPYEQY

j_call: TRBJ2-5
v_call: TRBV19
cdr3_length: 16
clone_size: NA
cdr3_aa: ASFFSPKRRAREETQY

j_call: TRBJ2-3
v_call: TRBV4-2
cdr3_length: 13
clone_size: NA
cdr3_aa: ASSQVKASTDTQY

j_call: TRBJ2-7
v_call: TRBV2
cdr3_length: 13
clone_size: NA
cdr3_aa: ASTMGWTFTYEQY

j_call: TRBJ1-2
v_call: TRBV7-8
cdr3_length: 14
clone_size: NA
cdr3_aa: ASSPIRTGGGDGYT

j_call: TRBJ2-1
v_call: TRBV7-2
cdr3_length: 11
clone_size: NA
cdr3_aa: ASSTRQYNEQF

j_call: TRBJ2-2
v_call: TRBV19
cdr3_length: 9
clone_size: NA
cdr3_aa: ASSVTGELF

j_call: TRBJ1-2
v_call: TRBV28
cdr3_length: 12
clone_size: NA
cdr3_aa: ASSLADRGYGYT

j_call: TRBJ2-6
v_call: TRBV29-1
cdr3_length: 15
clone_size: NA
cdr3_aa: SVEDWDSRSGANVLT

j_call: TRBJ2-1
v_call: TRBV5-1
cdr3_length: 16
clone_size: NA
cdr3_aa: ASSEGTGGGRWNNEQF

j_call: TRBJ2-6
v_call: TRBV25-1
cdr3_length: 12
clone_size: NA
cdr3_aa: ASSVGTGANVLT

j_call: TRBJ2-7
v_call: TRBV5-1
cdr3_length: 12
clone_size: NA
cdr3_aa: ASSSWTGVDEQY

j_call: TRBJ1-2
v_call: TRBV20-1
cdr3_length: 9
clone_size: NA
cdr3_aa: SALGGYGYT

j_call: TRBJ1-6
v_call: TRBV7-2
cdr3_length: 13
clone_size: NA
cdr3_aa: ASSLMRQGNSPLH

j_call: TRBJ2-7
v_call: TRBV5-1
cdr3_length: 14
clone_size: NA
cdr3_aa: ASSEDVRTSRYEQY

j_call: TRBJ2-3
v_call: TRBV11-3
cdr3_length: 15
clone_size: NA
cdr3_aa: ASSSQGRHTSTDTQY

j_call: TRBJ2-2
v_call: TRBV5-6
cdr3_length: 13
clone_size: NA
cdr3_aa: ASSFRILYTGELF

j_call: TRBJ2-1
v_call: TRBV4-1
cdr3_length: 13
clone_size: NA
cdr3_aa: ASSPSGSIYNEQF

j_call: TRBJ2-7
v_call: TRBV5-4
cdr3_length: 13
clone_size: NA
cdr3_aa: ASSLDRAGVPEQY

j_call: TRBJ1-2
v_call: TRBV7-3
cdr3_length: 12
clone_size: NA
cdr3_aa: ASSLQGMSYGYT

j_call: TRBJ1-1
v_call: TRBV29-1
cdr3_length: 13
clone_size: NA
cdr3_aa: SVKGLDFLNTEAF

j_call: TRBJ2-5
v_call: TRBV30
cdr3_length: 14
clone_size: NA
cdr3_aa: AWSAGTSGTQETQY

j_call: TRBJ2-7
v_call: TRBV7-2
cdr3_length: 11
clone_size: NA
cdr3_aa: ASSSPGNYEQY

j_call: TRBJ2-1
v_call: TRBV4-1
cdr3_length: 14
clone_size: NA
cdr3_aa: ASAPQGAVFYNEQF

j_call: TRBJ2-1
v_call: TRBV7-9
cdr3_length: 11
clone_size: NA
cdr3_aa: ASSGQSYNEQF

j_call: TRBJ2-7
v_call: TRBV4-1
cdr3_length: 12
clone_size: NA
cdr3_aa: ASSRSSGSSEQY